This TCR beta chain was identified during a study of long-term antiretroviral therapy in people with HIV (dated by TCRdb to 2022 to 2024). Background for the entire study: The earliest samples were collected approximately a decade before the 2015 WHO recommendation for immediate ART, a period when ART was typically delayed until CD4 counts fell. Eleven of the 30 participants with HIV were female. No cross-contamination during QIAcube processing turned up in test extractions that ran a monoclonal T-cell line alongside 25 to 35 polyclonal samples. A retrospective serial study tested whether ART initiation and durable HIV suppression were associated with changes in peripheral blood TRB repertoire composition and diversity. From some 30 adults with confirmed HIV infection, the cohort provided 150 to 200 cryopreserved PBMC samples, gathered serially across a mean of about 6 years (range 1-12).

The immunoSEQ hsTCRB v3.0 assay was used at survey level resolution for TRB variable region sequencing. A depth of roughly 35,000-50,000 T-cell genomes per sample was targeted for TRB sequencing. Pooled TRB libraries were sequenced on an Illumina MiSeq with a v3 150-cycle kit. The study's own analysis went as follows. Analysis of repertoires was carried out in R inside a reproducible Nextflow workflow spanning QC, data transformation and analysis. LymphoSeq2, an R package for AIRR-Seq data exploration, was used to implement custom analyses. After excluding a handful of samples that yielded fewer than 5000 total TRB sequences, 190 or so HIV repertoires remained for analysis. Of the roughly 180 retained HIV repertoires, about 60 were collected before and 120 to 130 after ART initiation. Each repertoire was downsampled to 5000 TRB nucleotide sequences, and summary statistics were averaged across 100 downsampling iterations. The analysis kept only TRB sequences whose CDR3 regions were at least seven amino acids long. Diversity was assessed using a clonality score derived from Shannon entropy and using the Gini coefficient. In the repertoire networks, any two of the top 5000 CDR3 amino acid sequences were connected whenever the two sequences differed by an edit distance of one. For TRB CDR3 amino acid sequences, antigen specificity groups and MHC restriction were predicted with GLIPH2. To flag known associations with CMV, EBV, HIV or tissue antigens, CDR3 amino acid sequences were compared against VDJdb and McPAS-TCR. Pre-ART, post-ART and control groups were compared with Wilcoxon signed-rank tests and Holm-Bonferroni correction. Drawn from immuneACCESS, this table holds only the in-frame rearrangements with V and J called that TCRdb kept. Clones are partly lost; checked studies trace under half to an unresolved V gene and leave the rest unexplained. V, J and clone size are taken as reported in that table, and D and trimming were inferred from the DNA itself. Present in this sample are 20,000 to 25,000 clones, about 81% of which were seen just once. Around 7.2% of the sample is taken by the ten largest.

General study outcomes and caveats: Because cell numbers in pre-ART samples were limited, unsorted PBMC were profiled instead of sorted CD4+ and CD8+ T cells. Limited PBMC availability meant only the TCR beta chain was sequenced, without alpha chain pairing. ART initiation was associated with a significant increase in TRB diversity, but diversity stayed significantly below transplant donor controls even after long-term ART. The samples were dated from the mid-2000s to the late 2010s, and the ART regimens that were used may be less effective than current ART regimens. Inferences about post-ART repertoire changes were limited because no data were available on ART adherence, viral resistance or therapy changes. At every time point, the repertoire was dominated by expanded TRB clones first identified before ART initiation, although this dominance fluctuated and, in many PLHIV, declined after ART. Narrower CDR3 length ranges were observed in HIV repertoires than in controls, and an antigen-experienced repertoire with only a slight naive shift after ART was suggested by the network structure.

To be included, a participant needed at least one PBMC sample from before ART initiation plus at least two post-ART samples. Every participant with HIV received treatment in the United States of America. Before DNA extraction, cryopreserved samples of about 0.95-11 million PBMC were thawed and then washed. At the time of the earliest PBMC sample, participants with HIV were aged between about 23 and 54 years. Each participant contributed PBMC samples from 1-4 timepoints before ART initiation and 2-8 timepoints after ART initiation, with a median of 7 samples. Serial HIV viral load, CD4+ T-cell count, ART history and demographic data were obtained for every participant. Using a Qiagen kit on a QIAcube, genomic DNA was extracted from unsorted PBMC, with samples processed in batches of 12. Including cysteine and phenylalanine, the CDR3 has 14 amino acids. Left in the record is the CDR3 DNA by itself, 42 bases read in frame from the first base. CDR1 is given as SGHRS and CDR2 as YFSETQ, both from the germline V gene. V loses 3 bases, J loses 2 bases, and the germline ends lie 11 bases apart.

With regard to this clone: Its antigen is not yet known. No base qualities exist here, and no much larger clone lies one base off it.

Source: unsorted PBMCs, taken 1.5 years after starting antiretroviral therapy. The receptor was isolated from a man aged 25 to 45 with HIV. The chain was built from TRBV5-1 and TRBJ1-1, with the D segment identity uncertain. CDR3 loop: CASSWNTDNTEAFF. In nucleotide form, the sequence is TGCGCCAGCAGCTGGAATACGGACAACACTGAAGCTTTCTTT.